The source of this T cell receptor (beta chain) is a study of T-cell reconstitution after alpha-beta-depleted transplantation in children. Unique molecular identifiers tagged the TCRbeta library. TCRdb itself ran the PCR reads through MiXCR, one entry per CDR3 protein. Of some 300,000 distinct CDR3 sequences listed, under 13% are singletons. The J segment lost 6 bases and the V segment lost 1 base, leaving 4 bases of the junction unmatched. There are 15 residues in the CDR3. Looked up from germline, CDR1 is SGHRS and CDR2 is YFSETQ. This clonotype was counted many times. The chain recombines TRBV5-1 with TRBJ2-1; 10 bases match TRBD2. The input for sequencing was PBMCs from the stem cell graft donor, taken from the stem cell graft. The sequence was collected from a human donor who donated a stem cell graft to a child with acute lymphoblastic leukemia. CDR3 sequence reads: CASSLTSGTTNEQFF. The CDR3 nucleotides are TGCGCCAGCAGCTTGACTAGCGGGACCACCAATGAGCAGTTCTTC. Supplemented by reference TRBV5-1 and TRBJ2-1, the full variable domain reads KAGVTQTPRYLIKTRGQQVTLSCSPISGHRSVSWYQQTPGQGLQFLFEYFSETQRNKGNFPGRFSGRQFSNSRSEMNVSTLELGDSALYLCASSLTSGTTNEQFFGPGTRLTVL.